This T cell receptor beta chain comes out of a study of human T cells and chemical hapten exposure. The overall study: Patients, a majority of them female, were diagnosed with alopecia areata, totalis or universalis.

Unique molecular identifiers were affixed to discrete cDNA molecules within the library. TCRdb processed the RACE reads anew with MiXCR; each CDR3 protein has one entry. The sample has about 120,000 distinct CDR3 sequences, roughly 12% seen once; the top ten hold about 3%. Only a few counts were recorded for this clonotype. Its antigen remains unknown. The time point was: pre-sensitization, week 0. Treatment meaning: therapeutic diphenylcyclopropenone sensitization with weekly scalp DPC. J lost 2 bases, V lost 5 bases, and 7 bases had no gene match. CDR1 DFQATT and CDR2 SNEGSKA come from the germline V gene (reference sequence). This CDR3 contains 14 residues. General study results and limits: Patch test score was positively correlated with the counts of PT1 expanded TCRs.

This rearrangement joins TRBV20-1 to TRBJ2-5; 8 bases are a match to TRBD1. This receptor was taken from a woman between 18 and 29 years old with alopecia areata. Some clones in this sample may be carry-over from other donors' samples. Specimen: whole blood, collected in connection with sensitization to the hapten diphenylcyclopropenone (DPC). The CDR3 protein is CSAGTWDRQETQYF. In nucleotides, the CDR3 is TGCAGTGCTGGTACTTGGGACAGGCAAGAGACCCAGTACTTC.